These T cell receptor beta chains were read from a single sample in a study of blood T cells in healthy people across ages. TCRdb independently ran MiXCR on the 5' RACE reads; one entry per CDR3 protein. The sample carries some 780,000 distinct CDR3 sequences, approximately 53% recorded once. Specimen: blood. Source of these receptors: a man aged 35-49 years in good health. The CDR3 runs from the conserved cysteine through the conserved F or W. A D gene is named only where the DNA matches it firmly. Clone size is shown for a subset of rows, as once, few, many or a class of expanded clone.

size	J	V	D	DNA	CDR3
.	TRBJ2-7	TRBV14	.	TGTGCCAGCAGCCAAGGGAGGCGGGATACCAACAATGAGCAGTACTTC	CASSQGRRDTNNEQYF
.	TRBJ2-7	TRBV6-5	.	TGTGCCAGCAGTTACTCTCAGGGGGGCTCCTACGAGCAGTACTTC	CASSYSQGGSYEQYF
.	TRBJ2-7	TRBV20-1	.	TGCAGTGCAATAGGGGCCTCCTACGAGCAGTACTTC	CSAIGASYEQYF
.	TRBJ2-7	TRBV29-1	.	TGCAGCGTTGGAGGCCGAATGCCCTACGAGCAGTACTTC	CSVGGRMPYEQYF
.	TRBJ2-2	TRBV24-1	TRBD2	TGTGCCACCAGTGATATAGCGGGTGCGAACACCGGGGAGCTGTTTTTT	CATSDIAGANTGELFF
.	TRBJ2-4	TRBV18	.	TGTGCCAGCTCACCGGGCTCTCTGGACATTCAGTACTTC	CASSPGSLDIQYF
.	TRBJ2-5	TRBV7-2	TRBD2	TGTGCCAGCAGCTTCCTAGCGGGGGATTTTCGAGAGACCCAGTACTTC	CASSFLAGDFRETQYF
.	TRBJ2-4	TRBV3-1	.	TGTGCCAGCAGCCAAGATCAGTTATTGGCCCCTGGGGCCAAAAACGTTCAGTACTTC	CASSQDQLLAPGAKNVQYF
.	TRBJ1-5	TRBV7-9	TRBD1	TGTGCCAGCAGCTTATCCGGACAGGGTCACAATCAGCCCCAGCATTTT	CASSLSGQGHNQPQHF
.	TRBJ2-7	TRBV20-1	TRBD2	TGCAGTGCTAGAGTGTGGGGAGCGGGAGCGGACTACGAGCAGTACTTC	CSARVWGAGADYEQYF
few	TRBJ2-7	TRBV28	.	TGTGCCAGCAGTCGTACGTGGGAGCAGTACTTC	CASSRTWEQYF
few	TRBJ2-5	TRBV20-1	.	TGCAGTGCTAGAGATGGGGGACTGCAAGAGACCCAGTACTTC	CSARDGGLQETQYF
few	TRBJ2-5	TRBV29-1	.	TGCAGCGGAGCAGGGTCTCAAGAGACCCAGTACTTC	CSGAGSQETQYF
.	TRBJ2-7	TRBV20-1	TRBD2	TGCAGTGCTAGCGGGAGGATGAATTACGAGCAGTACTTC	CSASGRMNYEQYF
.	TRBJ2-1	TRBV12-3/TRBV12-4	TRBD2	TGTGCCAGCACCACAACTAGCGGAGCAGGCCGAGGTGAGCAGTTCTTC	CASTTTSGAGRGEQFF
.	TRBJ2-5	TRBV7-2	.	TGTGCCAGCAGCATGGGCGGAGCGTACCAAGAGACCCAGTACTTC	CASSMGGAYQETQYF
.	TRBJ2-7	TRBV12-3/TRBV12-4	TRBD1	TGTGCCAGCAGCCGTGACTCCGGGACAGGTACCTACGAGCAGTACTTC	CASSRDSGTGTYEQYF
few	TRBJ2-1	TRBV4-1	TRBD1	TGCGCCAGCAGCCAAGGCACCAGGTCGGGGACAGGGTCGGGGAATGAGCAGTTCTTC	CASSQGTRSGTGSGNEQFF
few	TRBJ1-4	TRBV12-3/TRBV12-4	.	TGTGCCAGCCGCGCCGGGCTTATTGAAAAACTGTTTTTT	CASRAGLIEKLFF
.	TRBJ2-5	TRBV2	.	TGTGCCAGCAGTGAAGCTGCTCCCCAGGCAAATAGGGAGACCCAGTACTTC	CASSEAAPQANRETQYF
many	TRBJ2-3	TRBV12-3/TRBV12-4	.	TGTGCCAGCAGTAGTGGAGATACGCAGTATTTT	CASSSGDTQYF
.	TRBJ2-4	TRBV28	.	TGTGCCAGCAGTTTTAGAGGCCCAAACATTCAGTACTTC	CASSFRGPNIQYF
.	TRBJ2-6	TRBV7-9	TRBD2	TGTGCCAGCAGCTTCGGGACTAGCGGGAGTTCTGGGGCCAACGTCCTGACTTTC	CASSFGTSGSSGANVLTF
.	TRBJ2-5	TRBV6-5	TRBD1	TGTGCCAGCAGTAAGGACAGGGGGGCTGCAGAGACCCAGTACTTC	CASSKDRGAAETQYF
once	TRBJ1-2	TRBV7-2	.	TGTGCCAGCAGCTTAGGTATAGAATATGGCTACACCTTC	CASSLGIEYGYTF
.	TRBJ2-5	TRBV9	TRBD1	TGTGCCAGCAGCCCCCGGGACAGGCTGGAGACCCAGTACTTC	CASSPRDRLETQYF
.	TRBJ2-7	TRBV6-5	.	TGTGCCAGCAGCTACAGGGAGGGGGTTTACGAGCAGTACTTC	CASSYREGVYEQYF
once	TRBJ2-4	TRBV11-3	.	TGTGTCAGCAGCTTAGAGGGGGATGAGCAGTACTTC	CVSSLEGDEQYF
.	TRBJ2-7	TRBV28	TRBD2	TGTGCCAGCAGTTTCCCCGCCTGGGCTAGCGGGATAGGTTACGAGCAGTACTTC	CASSFPAWASGIGYEQYF
.	TRBJ2-3	TRBV29-1	.	TGCAGCGCGGCGGTTAGTGTTACAGATACGCAGTATTTT	CSAAVSVTDTQYF
.	TRBJ2-1	TRBV11-1	TRBD1	TGTGCCAGCAGCCCGGGACAGTACTATGAGCAGTTCTTC	CASSPGQYYEQFF
.	TRBJ2-1	TRBV29-1	.	TGCAGCGTTGAAAAGGTCGGGGCAATCAATGAGCAGTTCTTC	CSVEKVGAINEQFF
.	TRBJ2-3	TRBV3-1	.	TGTGCCAGCAGCCCCCATTACCCATCCACTAGCACAGATACGCAGTATTTT	CASSPHYPSTSTDTQYF
.	TRBJ2-3	TRBV7-2	.	TGTGCCAGCAGCGCCCAGCGGAGAGTGGATACGCAGTATTTT	CASSAQRRVDTQYF
few	TRBJ1-2	TRBV6-6	.	TGTGCCAGCTGTGGGGAGGGGGGATATTATGGCTTCACCTTC	CASCGEGGYYGFTF
.	TRBJ1-6	TRBV6-6	.	TGTGCCAGCAGTTACTCCGCAGGTTGGAATTCACCCCTCCACTTT	CASSYSAGWNSPLHF
.	TRBJ1-4	TRBV20-1	TRBD1	TGCAGTGCATGGGCCCGACAGGGATCTAATGAAAAACTGTTTTTT	CSAWARQGSNEKLFF
few	TRBJ2-3	TRBV6-1	.	TGTGCCAGCAGTAAATTCCGGGTCAACCAAGGGAGCACAGATACGCAGTATTTT	CASSKFRVNQGSTDTQYF
few	TRBJ1-6	TRBV27	TRBD1	TGTGCCAGCACCTGGACAGGCGGGGATTCACCCCTCCACTTT	CASTWTGGDSPLHF
.	TRBJ1-5	TRBV12-3/TRBV12-4	.	TGTGCCAGCAGGTCCGGAGGGCAGCCCCAGCATTTT	CASRSGGQPQHF
.	TRBJ2-7	TRBV4-2	TRBD1	TGTGCCAGCAGCCAAGAGGCTGGGACAGCCTTCTCCTACGAGCAGTACTTC	CASSQEAGTAFSYEQYF
.	TRBJ2-3	TRBV7-9	.	TGTGCCAGCAGCTTAGCACAGGGCGGCACAGATACGCAGTATTTT	CASSLAQGGTDTQYF
.	TRBJ2-1	TRBV5-5	.	TGTGCCAGCAAGGGTCAATCAGGGGGGGAGTTCTTC	CASKGQSGGEFF
.	TRBJ2-1	TRBV7-2	.	TGTGCCAGCAGCTCCCCGCGGCGCGGGTCCTCCTCCAGCTCCTACAATGAGCAGTTCTTC	CASSSPRRGSSSSSYNEQFF
.	TRBJ1-2	TRBV5-1	.	TGCGCCACCAAGCCCTCTAAGGGACCGGACTATGGCTACACCTTC	CATKPSKGPDYGYTF
.	TRBJ2-5	TRBV27	.	TGTGCCAGCAGCCCCTTGGCCACCCATGACGGTGAGACCCAGTACTTC	CASSPLATHDGETQYF
.	TRBJ1-2	TRBV5-5	.	TGTGCCAGCAGCTTGAACCCAGGGTGGACTGGCTACACCTTC	CASSLNPGWTGYTF
.	TRBJ2-7	TRBV18	TRBD1	TGTGCCAGCTCACGCCCCGGGACAGGGGCCTACGAGCAGTACTTC	CASSRPGTGAYEQYF
.	TRBJ1-4	TRBV27	.	TGTGCCAGCAGTCTAAGGGGGACTAGGAAACTGTTTTTT	CASSLRGTRKLFF
few	TRBJ1-1	TRBV3-1	.	TGTGCCAGCAGCCGCGAACAGGGATCGGGTGAAGCTTTCTTT	CASSREQGSGEAFF
.	TRBJ2-7	TRBV10-2	.	TGCGCCAGCGAGGACCGGAGCTCCTACGAGCAGTACTTC	CASEDRSSYEQYF